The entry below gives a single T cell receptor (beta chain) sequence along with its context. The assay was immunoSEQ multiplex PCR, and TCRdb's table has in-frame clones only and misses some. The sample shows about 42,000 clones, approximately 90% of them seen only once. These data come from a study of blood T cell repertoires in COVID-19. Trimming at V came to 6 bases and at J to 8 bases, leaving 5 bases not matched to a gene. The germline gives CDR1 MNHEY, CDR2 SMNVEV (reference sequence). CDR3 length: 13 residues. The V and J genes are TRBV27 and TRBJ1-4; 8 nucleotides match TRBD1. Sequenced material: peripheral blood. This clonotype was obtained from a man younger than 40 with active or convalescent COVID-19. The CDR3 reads CASSRQGREKLFF. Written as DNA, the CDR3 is TGTGCCAGCAGCCGACAGGGGCGGGAAAAACTGTTTTTT.